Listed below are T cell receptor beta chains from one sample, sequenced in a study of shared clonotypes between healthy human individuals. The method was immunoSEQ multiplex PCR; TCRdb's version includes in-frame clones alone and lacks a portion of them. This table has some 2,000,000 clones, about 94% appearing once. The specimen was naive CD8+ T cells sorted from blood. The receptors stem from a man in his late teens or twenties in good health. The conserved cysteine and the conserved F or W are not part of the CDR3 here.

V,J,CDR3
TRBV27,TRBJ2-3,ASGPGTLSTDTQY
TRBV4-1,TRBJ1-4,ASSQGQGGEKLF
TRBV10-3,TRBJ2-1,AISDSGPGEQF
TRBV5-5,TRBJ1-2,ASSLTESYGYT
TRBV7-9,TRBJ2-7,ASSLGASETPEQY
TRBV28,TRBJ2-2,ASSFDPQSGELF
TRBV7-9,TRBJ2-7,ASSSGSHEQY
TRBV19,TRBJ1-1,ASSIAETGNTEAF
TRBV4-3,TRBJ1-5,ASSQEVLSNQPQH
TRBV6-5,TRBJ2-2,ASSYPSEGNTGELF
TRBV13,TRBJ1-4,ASSPGTVNEKLF
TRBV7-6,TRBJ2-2,ASSPGLAGGPNTGELF
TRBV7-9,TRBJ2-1,ASSLEENYNEQF
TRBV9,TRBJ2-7,ASSVEGAETYEQY
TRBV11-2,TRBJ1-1,ASSSTGALNTEAF
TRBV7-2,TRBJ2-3,ASSLVLPGDTQY
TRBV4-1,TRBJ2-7,ASSQGNRGFSYEQY
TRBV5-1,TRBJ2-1,ASSSTQTRALGDEQF
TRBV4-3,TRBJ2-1,ASSQDMVWNEQF
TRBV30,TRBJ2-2,AWSVDSTGELF
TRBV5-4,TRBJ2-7,ASPEREAYEQY
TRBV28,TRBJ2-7,ASSDDTYEQY
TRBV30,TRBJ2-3,AWSIEGTDTQY
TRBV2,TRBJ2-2,ASSELYTYRGPNTGELF
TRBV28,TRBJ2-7,ASSLFHEQY
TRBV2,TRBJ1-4,ASRSAGQGEKLF
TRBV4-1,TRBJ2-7,ASSHLLTGESYEQY
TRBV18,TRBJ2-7,ASSPGADYEQY
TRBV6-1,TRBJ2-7,ASSITSGSNYEQY
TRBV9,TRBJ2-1,ASGKIGIYNEQF
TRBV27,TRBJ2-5,ASSALGGIETQY
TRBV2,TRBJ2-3,ASSETSLAGGLEDTQY
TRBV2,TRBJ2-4,ASSDELAREEAKNIQY
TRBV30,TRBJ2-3,AWSGLTSGGVDTQY
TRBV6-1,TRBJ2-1,ASSLPGPVHEQF
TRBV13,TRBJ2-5,ASSLDSEETQY
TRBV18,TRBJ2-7,ASSPTSYEQY
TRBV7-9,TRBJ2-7,ASSPGSYEQY
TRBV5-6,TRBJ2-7,ASSTDSYEQY
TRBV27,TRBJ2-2,ASVTFESGEGPGELF
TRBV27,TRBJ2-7,ASSLLGASSYEQY
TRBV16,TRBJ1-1,ASSPPTEVTEAF
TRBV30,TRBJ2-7,AWSVGLSYEQY